This T cell receptor (beta chain) was sequenced for a study of T cells in Graves' hyperthyroidism and ophthalmopathy. Study-level information: Peripheral blood collection took place at initial diagnosis, before any treatment.

Template material for amplifying TCR beta CDR3 regions consisted of RNA transcripts. The TCR CDR3 first-round RT-PCR relied on the HTBI primer set. From the multiplex PCR reads, TCRdb called clonotypes with MiXCR, one entry per CDR3 protein. This table has tens of thousands of distinct CDR3 sequences, around 48% appearing once. This CDR3 is built from 17 residues. From germline, CDR1 is DFQATT and CDR2 SNEGSKA (reference sequence). V shed 1 base, J shed 0 bases, and the junction held 9 bases outside the gene matches. This clonotype was detected ten times or more. V gene TRBV20-1 combines with J gene TRBJ2-7; 10 bases fit TRBD2. The TCR sequence derives from a woman aged 50 to 65 with Graves' ophthalmopathy. Material for sequencing was blood. CDR3 loop: CSARVRTSGLSSYEQYF. Here the CDR3 DNA reads TGCAGTGCTAGAGTGAGGACTAGCGGCCTAAGCTCCTACGAGCAGTACTTC.